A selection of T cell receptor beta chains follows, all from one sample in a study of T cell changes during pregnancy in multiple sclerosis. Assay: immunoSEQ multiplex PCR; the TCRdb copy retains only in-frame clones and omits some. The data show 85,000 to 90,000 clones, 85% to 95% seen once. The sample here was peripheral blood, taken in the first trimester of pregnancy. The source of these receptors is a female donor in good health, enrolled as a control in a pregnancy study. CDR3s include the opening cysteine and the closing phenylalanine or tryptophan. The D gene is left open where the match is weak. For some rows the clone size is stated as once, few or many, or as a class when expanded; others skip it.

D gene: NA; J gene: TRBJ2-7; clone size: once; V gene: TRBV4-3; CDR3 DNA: TGCGCCAGCAGCCAGTATATGGGAGTAGGACCCCGCTACGAGCAGTACTTC; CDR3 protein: CASSQYMGVGPRYEQYF
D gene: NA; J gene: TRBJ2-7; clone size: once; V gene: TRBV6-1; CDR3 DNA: TGTGCCAGCATTACGGGGAACGAGCAGTACTTC; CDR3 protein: CASITGNEQYF
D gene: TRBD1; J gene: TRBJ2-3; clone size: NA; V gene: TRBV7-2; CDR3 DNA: TGTGCCAGCAGCTCCGCTGGACAGGGGGCAGATACGCAGTATTTT; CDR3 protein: CASSSAGQGADTQYF
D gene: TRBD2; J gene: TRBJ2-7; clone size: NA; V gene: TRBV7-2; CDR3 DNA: TGTGCCAGCAGCTTATTTCCGGGGGGAAGCTCCTACGAGCAGTACTTC; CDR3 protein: CASSLFPGGSSYEQYF
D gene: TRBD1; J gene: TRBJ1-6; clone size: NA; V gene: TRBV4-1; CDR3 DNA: TGCGCCAGCAGCCAAGAGCCCACAGGGGGCGATTCACCCCTCCACTTT; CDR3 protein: CASSQEPTGGDSPLHF
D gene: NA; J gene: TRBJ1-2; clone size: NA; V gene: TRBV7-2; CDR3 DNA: TGTGCCAGCAGCTTAGTCGGGGAGTCAGCTAGGAGCTACACCTTC; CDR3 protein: CASSLVGESARSYTF
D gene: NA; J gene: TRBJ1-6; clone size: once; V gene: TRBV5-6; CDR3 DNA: TGTGCCAGCAGCTTGGAAGGCCGCGGCTATAATTCACCCCTCCACTTT; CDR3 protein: CASSLEGRGYNSPLHF
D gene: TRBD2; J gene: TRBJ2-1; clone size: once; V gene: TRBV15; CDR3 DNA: TGTGCCACCAGCAGAGTACTAGCGGGCAATGAGCAGTTCTTC; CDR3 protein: CATSRVLAGNEQFF
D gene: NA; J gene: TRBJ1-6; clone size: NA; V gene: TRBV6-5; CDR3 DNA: TGTGCCAGCAGTTACGTAGGAGGGGCGTACCTCCACTTT; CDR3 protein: CASSYVGGAYLHF
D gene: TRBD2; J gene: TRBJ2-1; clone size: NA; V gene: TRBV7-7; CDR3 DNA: TGTGCTAGCAGCCCCGGACTAGCGGGGGTCAATGAGCAGTTCTTC; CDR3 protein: CASSPGLAGVNEQFF
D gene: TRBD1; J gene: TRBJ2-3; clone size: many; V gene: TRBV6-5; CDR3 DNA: TGTGCCAGCCGCACCGGGACAGGGGAGACAGATACGCAGTATTTT; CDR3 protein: CASRTGTGETDTQYF
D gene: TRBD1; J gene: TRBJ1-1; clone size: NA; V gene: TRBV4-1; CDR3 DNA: TGCGCCAGCAGCCCGACCCGGGACAGGCGGCGGGCCTTTGGAGCTTTCTTT; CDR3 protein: CASSPTRDRRRAFGAFF